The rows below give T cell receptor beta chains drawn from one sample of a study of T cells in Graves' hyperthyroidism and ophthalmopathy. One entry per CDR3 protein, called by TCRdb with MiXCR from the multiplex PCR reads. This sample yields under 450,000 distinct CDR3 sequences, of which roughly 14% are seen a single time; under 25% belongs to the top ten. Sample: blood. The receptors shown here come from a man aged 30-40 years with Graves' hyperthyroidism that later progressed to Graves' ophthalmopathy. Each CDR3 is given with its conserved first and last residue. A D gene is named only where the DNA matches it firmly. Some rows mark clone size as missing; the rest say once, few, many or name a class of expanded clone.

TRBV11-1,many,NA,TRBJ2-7,CASSLALSGYEQYF,TGTGCCAGCAGCTTAGCGCTCAGCGGCTACGAGCAGTACTTC
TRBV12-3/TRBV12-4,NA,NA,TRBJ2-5,CASTLGGGVGETQYF,TGTGCCAGCACTTTAGGCGGCGGGGTAGGAGAGACCCAGTACTTC
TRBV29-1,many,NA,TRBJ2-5,CSVDRGQETQYF,TGCAGCGTTGACAGGGGCCAAGAGACCCAGTACTTC
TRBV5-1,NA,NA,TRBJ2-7,CASSQGGTNSYEQYF,TGCGCCAGCAGTCAAGGGGGGACGAACTCCTACGAGCAGTACTTC
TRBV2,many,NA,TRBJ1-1,CASSYQGSNTEAFF,TGTGCCAGCAGTTACCAGGGAAGCAACACTGAAGCTTTCTTT
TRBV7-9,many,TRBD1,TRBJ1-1,CASTGQGENTEAFF,TGTGCCAGCACCGGACAGGGGGAGAACACTGAAGCTTTCTTT
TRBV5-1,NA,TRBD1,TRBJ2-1,CASSHNTGGSYNEQFF,TGCGCCAGCAGCCACAATACAGGGGGCTCCTACAATGAGCAGTTCTTC
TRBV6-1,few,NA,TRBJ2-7,CASSPHFLTYEQYF,TGTGCCAGCAGCCCACACTTCCTTACCTACGAGCAGTACTTC
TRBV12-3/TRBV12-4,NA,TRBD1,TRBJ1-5,CASSWAGTAVPQHF,TGTGCCAGCAGTTGGGCCGGGACAGCGGTGCCCCAGCATTTT
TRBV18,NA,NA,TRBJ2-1,CASSPPIEFSYNEQFF,TGTGCCAGCTCACCACCGATCGAGTTTTCCTACAATGAGCAGTTCTTC
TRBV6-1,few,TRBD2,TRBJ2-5,CASTRTSEETQYF,TGTGCCAGCACAAGGACTAGCGAAGAGACCCAGTACTTC